These 25 T cell receptor beta chains share one sample of origin, sequenced in a study of blood T cell repertoires in COVID-19. The protocol was immunoSEQ multiplex PCR, while the TCRdb copy is restricted to in-frame clones and leaves out a portion. In the table there are some 220,000 clones, about 83% of which are singletons. Material for sequencing was peripheral blood. The source of these receptors is a man aged 50 or older with acute or convalescent COVID-19.

This sequence joins TRBV10-3 and TRBJ1-3; perhaps TRBD1 as D (6 bases). Germline assignment: CDR1 ENHRY and CDR2 SYGVKD. The V end lost 8 bases, the J end lost 4 bases, and 12 bases lay between the germline ends. The CDR3 covers 13 residues. DNA of the CDR3: TGTGCCATCGGAGACGGACAGGGAAACACCATATATTTT. This translates into CAIGDGQGNTIYF.

The chain has TRBV3-1 (or the pseudogene TRBV3-2) and TRBJ2-7, with TRBD2 identical over 11 bases. V shed 0 bases, J shed 7 bases, and the junction held 5 bases outside the gene matches. Germline V CDR1 and CDR2: LGHDT, YNNKEL (reference sequence). The CDR3 is 15 amino acids. The CDR3 protein is CASSQDVVAGGEQYF. In DNA, the CDR3 is TGTGCCAGCAGCCAAGATGTGGTAGCGGGAGGGGAGCAGTACTTC.

For this clone: The same CDR3 can be traced to other DNA sequences in this sample. The chain recombines TRBV30 with TRBJ1-1, with D uncertain. Per germline, CDR1 GTSNPN and CDR2 SVGIG (reference sequence). The CDR3 is 13 amino acids. The germline V and J ends were trimmed by 0 bases and 1 base, with 6 bases remaining between them. CDR3 amino acids: CAWSVGGNTEAFF. Here the CDR3 DNA reads TGTGCCTGGAGTGTAGGAGGGAACACTGAAGCTTTCTTT.

This clone was observed a single time. This chain uses TRBV23-1 with TRBJ2-7; TRBD2 aligns across 8 bases. TRBV23-1 is labeled an ORF, and its function is uncertain. The CDR3 loop spans 17 amino acids. The J segment lost 6 bases and the V segment lost 0 bases, leaving 13 bases of the junction unmatched. CDR3 loop: CASSQSFAGGLRSEQYF. The DNA for the CDR3 is TGCGCCAGCAGTCAATCTTTTGCGGGGGGCTTAAGGAGCGAGCAGTACTTC.

Of note for this clone: This sample includes further DNA sequences coding for the same CDR3. This chain joins TRBV24-1 and TRBJ1-5; D unresolved. The CDR3 covers 12 residues. V was pared by 6 bases and J by 5 bases, with 7 bases between. The V gene's germline CDR1 is KGHDR and CDR2 SFDVKD. CDR3 loop: CATSTADQPQHF. The CDR3 DNA is TGTGCCACCAGTACAGCTGATCAGCCCCAGCATTTT.

The chain joins TRBV9 to TRBJ1-6; perhaps TRBD1 as D (5 bases). Germline V gene sequence: CDR1 SGDLS, CDR2 YYNGEE. The CDR3 runs 14 residues. V shed 4 bases and J shed 8 bases, with 13 bases lying between them. The DNA of the CDR3 is TGTGCCAGCAGCCTTAGAGGAGGGGATTCACCCCTCCACTTT. Its protein is CASSLRGGDSPLHF.

V usage is TRBV5-1 and J usage is TRBJ1-3; 9 bases are shared with TRBD1. From germline, CDR1 is SGHRS and CDR2 YFSETQ. The CDR3 sequence is 14 residues long. Trimming at V came to 4 bases and at J to 5 bases, leaving 4 bases not matched to a gene. The DNA for the CDR3 is TGCGCCAGCAGCCGGACAGGGGACAGAAACACCATATATTTT. It specifies CASSRTGDRNTIYF.

The chain uses TRBV15 and TRBJ2-2; 7 bases line up with TRBD2. The CDR3 runs 16 residues. CDR1 is LNHNV, CDR2 YYDKDF, per germline (reference sequence). V trimming: 0 bases; J trimming: 4 bases; junction bases outside the gene matches: 5. CDR3 in amino acids: CATSRDRGVATGELFF. The CDR3 bases are TGTGCCACCAGCAGAGATCGGGGGGTGGCCACCGGGGAGCTGTTTTTT.

V and J are TRBV21-1 and TRBJ2-7; the table's D call TRBD2 went unverified against the DNA. TRBV21-1 is listed as a pseudogene. The CDR3 has 11 residues. CDR3 in DNA: TGTGCCATAGAACCGAACTACGAGCAGTACTTC. Translating gives CAIEPNYEQYF.

This clone was observed a single time. The chain is built from TRBV7-3 and TRBJ2-7; 9 nucleotides agree with TRBD1. With 1 base clipped from V and 6 bases from J, the junction kept 4 bases outside the gene matches. CDR1 and CDR2 from the germline V gene are SGHTA and FQGTGA. This CDR3 spans 14 amino acids. The CDR3 here is CASSLNPGQGEQYF. The CDR3 region has the DNA TGTGCCAGCAGCTTAAATCCGGGACAGGGCGAGCAGTACTTC.

The chain recombines TRBV7-8 with TRBJ1-1, with 7 bases identical to TRBD1. The CDR3 sequence is 13 residues long. V lost 6 bases to trimming and J lost 2 bases; unmatched junction nucleotides: 3. Germline CDR1 reads SGHVS; CDR2 reads FQNEAQ. The CDR3 reads CASRTGLNTEAFF. CDR3 sequence (DNA): TGTGCCAGCAGGACAGGGTTAAACACTGAAGCTTTCTTT.

The V call is TRBV15, the J call TRBJ1-4; D not resolved. CDR1 is LNHNV, CDR2 YYDKDF, per germline (reference sequence). The V end was cut by 1 base, the J end by 8 bases, with 5 bases between. The CDR3 has 12 residues. The CDR3 reads CATSRGKEKLFF. In DNA, the CDR3 is TGTGCCACCAGCAGAGGTAAAGAAAAACTGTTTTTT. Together with reference TRBV15 and TRBJ1-4, the CDR3 gives the full variable domain: DAMVIQNPRYQVTQFGKPVTLSCSQTLNHNVMYWYQQKSSQAPKLLFHYYDKDFNNEADTPDNFQSRRPNTSFCFLDIRSPGLGDTAMYLCATSRGKEKLFFGSGTQLSVL.

The CDR3 region has the DNA TGTGCCAGCAAGGACAGGGCCGACCTCACCTATGGCTACACCTTC. It encodes CASKDRADLTYGYTF. The J gene is TRBJ1-2, the V gene TRBV6-5; 8 bases are a match to TRBD1. J lost 4 bases, V lost 7 bases, and 11 bases had no gene match. The CDR3 totals 15 residues. Germline CDR1 MNHEY, CDR2 SVGAGI.

V gene TRBV28 combines with J gene TRBJ2-7; 8 bases map to TRBD2. Germline-derived CDR1 and CDR2 are MDHEN and SYDVKM. J lost 2 bases, V lost 2 bases, and 2 bases had no gene match. The CDR3 is 14 residues long. The CDR3 loop reads CASSLTGGPYEQYF. The CDR3 bases are TGTGCCAGCAGTTTAACGGGAGGGCCCTACGAGCAGTACTTC.

The chain has TRBV4-1 and TRBJ2-1; 13 bases agree with TRBD2. Germline V gene lookup returns CDR1 MGHRA and CDR2 YSYEKL. Trimming removed 1 base from V and 5 bases from J; junction bases left unmatched: 8. The CDR3 covers 18 residues. CDR3 amino acids: CASSQVLAGGSANNEQFF. CDR3 nucleotides: TGCGCCAGCAGCCAAGTACTAGCGGGGGGGAGTGCAAACAATGAGCAGTTCTTC.

This clone showed up just a few times. The chain joins TRBV24-1 to TRBJ2-2; D is possibly TRBD1 (5 bases). The germline CDR1 and CDR2 sequences are KGHDR and SFDVKD. V lost 0 bases and J 3 bases, leaving 10 bases between the germline ends. The CDR3 is 16 amino acids. The CDR3: CATSDLRQGDTGELFF. In DNA, the CDR3 is TGTGCCACCAGTGATTTGCGTCAGGGTGACACCGGGGAGCTGTTTTTT.

The rearrangement uses TRBV30 and TRBJ1-2, with TRBD1 identical over 11 bases. Per the germline V gene, CDR1 is GTSNPN and CDR2 is SVGIG (reference sequence). This CDR3 has 14 amino acids. J lost 2 bases, V lost 3 bases, and 2 bases had no gene match. The CDR3 loop reads CAWRGQGANYGYTF. CDR3 DNA: TGTGCCTGGAGAGGACAGGGGGCAAACTATGGCTACACCTTC. The full variable domain, its missing parts supplied by reference TRBV30 and TRBJ1-2, is SQTIHQWPATLVQPVGSPLSLECTVEGTSNPNLYWYRQAAGRGLQLLFYSVGIGQISSEVPQNLSASRPQDRQFILSSKKLLLSDSGFYLCAWRGQGANYGYTFGSGTRLTVV.

The genes are TRBV6-5 and TRBJ1-1; 7 bases are shared with TRBD1. The V gene's germline CDR1 is MNHEY and CDR2 SVGAGI. The CDR3 loop spans 13 amino acids. Here the CDR3 reads CDTRRGRGTEAFF. CDR3 DNA: TGTGACACGCGTAGGGGGCGGGGAACTGAAGCTTTCTTT.

J is TRBJ2-7 and V is TRBV29-1; the D gene is possibly TRBD2 (6 bases). V shed 3 bases and J shed 3 bases, with 15 bases lying between them. The CDR3 is 14 residues long. Germline V lookup: CDR1 SQVTM, CDR2 ANQGSEA. The CDR3 loop reads CSVEAAGSYYEQYF. CDR3 sequence (DNA): TGCAGCGTTGAGGCTGCGGGGAGCTACTACGAGCAGTACTTC.

The chain couples TRBV15 to TRBJ1-5; 8 nucleotides agree with TRBD1. V lost 2 bases, J lost 7 bases, and 7 bases stayed unmatched. CDR1 and CDR2 (germline): LNHNV, YYDKDF (reference sequence). The CDR3 spans 15 residues. The CDR3 spells CATSRPPGGRQPQHF. The DNA of the CDR3 is TGTGCCACCAGCAGACCCCCAGGGGGCCGGCAGCCCCAGCATTTT.

This clone was found a few times. The chain couples TRBV7-9 to TRBJ1-2; 8 nucleotides line up with TRBD1. This CDR3 contains 13 residues. CDR1 is SEHNR, CDR2 FQNEAQ, per germline (reference sequence). V gave up 5 bases and J gave up 8 bases; unmatched junction bases: 7. CDR3 nucleotide sequence: TGTGCCAGCAGCCAACAGGGGGAAGGAGGCTACACCTTC. Protein sequence: CASSQQGEGGYTF.

This chain uses TRBV6-5 with TRBJ1-4; no firm D call. Germline values: CDR1 MNHEY, CDR2 SVGAGI. The CDR3 length is 15 residues. V lost 1 base to trimming and J lost 8 bases, with 14 bases between them. The CDR3 DNA reads TGTGCCAGCAGTTACTTCTCCGGGGAATCCGAAAAACTGTTTTTT. Amino acids: CASSYFSGESEKLFF.

In this sample, this clone turned up a few times. The chain employs TRBV28 and TRBJ2-7, with 9 bases aligning to TRBD2. Trimming at V came to 3 bases and at J to 1 base, leaving 4 bases not matched to a gene. CDR3 length equals 15 residues. The germline V gene has CDR1 MDHEN and CDR2 SYDVKM. The CDR3 spells CASSLRGGASYEQYF. CDR3 sequence (DNA): TGTGCCAGCAGTTTGCGGGGGGGCGCGTCCTACGAGCAGTACTTC.

This chain links TRBV3-1 (or the pseudogene TRBV3-2) with TRBJ2-3, with 11 bases identical to TRBD2. The CDR3 is made up of 17 amino acids. V was clipped by 3 bases and J by 4 bases; unmatched bases: 9. Germline V CDR1 and CDR2: LGHDT, YNNKEL (reference sequence). CDR3 amino acids: CASSHGNSGGAPDTQYF. The DNA of the CDR3 is TGTGCCAGCAGCCACGGGAATAGCGGGGGGGCCCCAGATACGCAGTATTTT.

The CDR3 here is CASSSPVGTGGSGAFF. CDR3 in DNA: TGTGCCAGCAGCTCCCCGGTTGGGACAGGGGGATCTGGGGCTTTCTTT. This chain joins TRBV13 and TRBJ1-1; 11 nucleotides line up with TRBD1. J gave up 11 bases and V 4 bases, and 15 bases lay outside the gene matches. The CDR3 spans 16 residues. Germline V gene data show CDR1 as PRHDT and CDR2 as FYEKMQ (reference sequence).